This TCR beta chain was obtained from a study of cytomegalovirus exposure and HLA in healthy donors. Regarding the study as a whole: CMV serostatus was the sole immune exposure data available. The study flagged some 170 TCR beta chains as cytomegalovirus-associated. Highly shared variants forming one cluster were likely a sequencing artifact.

The PCR ran on 60 Vbeta and 13 Jbeta primers. Generated by immunoSEQ multiplex PCR, the TCRdb table keeps only in-frame clones and is missing some. The profile shows under 150,000 clones, approximately 85% of them singletons. As to this clone: Its antigen is not known.

The TCR sequence derives from a woman in her forties or fifties in good health and CMV-seropositive. Sequenced: PBMCs.

In DNA, the CDR3 is TGTGCCAGTAGTATAGATCTATTCTGGGGGGGGCCGGGGGAGACCCAGTACTTC. It encodes CASSIDLFWGGPGETQYF. The V gene is TRBV19, the J gene TRBJ2-5; D might be TRBD2 (7 bases). Germline values: CDR1 LNHDA, CDR2 SQIVND (reference sequence). This CDR3 region has 18 residues. V lost 0 bases, J lost 5 bases, and 22 bases lay in between.